These 18 T cell receptor beta chains originate from one sample sequenced in a study of T cell responses to AZD1222 COVID-19 vaccine. Measured with immunoSEQ multiplex PCR; TCRdb has only the in-frame clones, and not every one. This table has about 150,000 clones, about 90% appearing once. The sample in question was peripheral blood, obtained on day 0 of AZD1222 vaccination. These receptors all come from an adult in good health.

The chain recombines TRBV4-3 with TRBJ1-3; a weak D match, TRBD1 (6 bases). The CDR3 runs 17 residues. Germline V gene sequence: CDR1 LGHNA, CDR2 YSLEER. The germline V and J ends were trimmed by 0 bases and 0 bases, with 12 bases remaining between them. The CDR3: CASSQDPGQLSGNTIYF. CDR3 DNA sequence: TGCGCCAGCAGCCAAGATCCCGGACAGCTCTCTGGAAACACCATATATTTT.

Worth noting for this clone: Other DNA sequences of this sample code for an identical CDR3. The chain recombines TRBV25-1 with TRBJ1-1; D remains unclear. The CDR3 runs 13 residues. V lost 3 bases and J 0 bases, leaving 5 bases between the germline ends. From germline, CDR1 is MGHDK and CDR2 SYGVNS. CDR3 residues: CASSDGLNTEAFF. DNA for the CDR3: TGTGCCAGCAGTGACGGGCTGAACACTGAAGCTTTCTTT.

CDR3 loop: CASSDRRDTEAFF. CDR3 bases: TGTGCCAGCAGTGACAGGCGCGACACTGAAGCTTTCTTT. This sequence joins TRBV6-4 and TRBJ1-1; unclear D gene. The CDR3 loop spans 13 amino acids. Germline values: CDR1 MRHNA, CDR2 SNTAGT. V lost 2 bases to trimming and J lost 3 bases, with 7 bases between them.

The chain combines TRBV18 with TRBJ2-2, with TRBD1 as a possible D gene (6 bases). The germline V and J ends were trimmed by 6 bases and 4 bases, with 12 bases remaining between them. There are 14 residues in the CDR3. The germline V gene encodes CDR1 KGHSH and CDR2 LQKENI. CDR3 loop: CASSRDIPTGELFF. The CDR3 nucleotides are TGTGCCAGCTCTCGGGACATCCCCACCGGGGAGCTGTTTTTT.

V gene TRBV27 combines with J gene TRBJ2-1; 9 bases are shared with TRBD1. V dropped 5 bases and J dropped 1; count of bases not matched to a gene: 12. This CDR3 region has 18 residues. The germline V gene has CDR1 MNHEY and CDR2 SMNVEV (reference sequence). The CDR3 here is CASSRTGATSGSYNEQFF. In DNA form, the CDR3 reads TGTGCCAGCAGTAGGACAGGGGCCACGTCGGGGTCCTACAATGAGCAGTTCTTC.

CDR3 sequence reads: CAWGQGVVTEAFF. The CDR3 DNA reads TGTGCCTGGGGTCAGGGGGTGGTCACTGAAGCTTTCTTT. The chain couples TRBV30 to TRBJ1-1; 7 positions match TRBD1. Per germline, CDR1 GTSNPN and CDR2 SVGIG (reference sequence). V gave up 5 bases and J gave up 4 bases; unmatched junction bases: 7. This CDR3 has 13 amino acids. The entire variable domain, with the rest obtained from reference TRBV30 and TRBJ1-1, is as follows: SQTIHQWPATLVQPVGSPLSLECTVEGTSNPNLYWYRQAAGRGLQLLFYSVGIGQISSEVPQNLSASRPQDRQFILSSKKLLLSDSGFYLCAWGQGVVTEAFFGQGTRLTVV.

This CDR3 reads CASSGSTGWEKLFF. The CDR3 DNA reads as TGCGCCAGCAGCGGTTCGACAGGGTGGGAAAAACTGTTTTTT. The chain uses TRBV5-1 and TRBJ1-4; 7 positions agree with TRBD1. The CDR3 length is 14 residues. Germline CDR1 and CDR2: SGHRS and YFSETQ. V was clipped by 4 bases and J by 8 bases; unmatched bases: 8. Full variable domain (remainder filled in from reference TRBV5-1 and TRBJ1-4): KAGVTQTPRYLIKTRGQQVTLSCSPISGHRSVSWYQQTPGQGLQFLFEYFSETQRNKGNFPGRFSGRQFSNSRSEMNVSTLELGDSALYLCASSGSTGWEKLFFGSGTQLSVL.

V is TRBV5-8 and J is TRBJ2-3; D unclear. The CDR3 loop spans 14 amino acids. Trimming stripped 4 bases from V and 0 bases from J, with 9 bases between. Looked up from germline, CDR1 is SGHTS and CDR2 is YDEGEE. In nucleotides, the CDR3 is TGTGCCAGCAGCCCCCCACGTAGCACAGATACGCAGTATTTT. Translating gives CASSPPRSTDTQYF.

The chain has TRBV28 and TRBJ2-2; D not resolved. Germline loops: CDR1 MDHEN, CDR2 SYDVKM. V was pared by 7 bases and J by 4 bases, with 10 bases between. The CDR3 sequence is 13 residues long. CDR3 region: CASKPGGTGELFF. The CDR3 DNA reads TGTGCCAGCAAACCCGGTGGCACCGGGGAGCTGTTTTTT. Full variable domain (outside the CDR3, taken from reference TRBV28 and TRBJ2-2): DVKVTQSSRYLVKRTGEKVFLECVQDMDHENMFWYRQDPGLGLRLIYFSYDVKMKEKGDIPEGYSVSREKKERFSLILESASTNQTSMYLCASKPGGTGELFFGEGSRLTVL.

V is TRBV3-1 (or the pseudogene TRBV3-2) and J is TRBJ1-5; TRBD1 agrees at 10 bases. This CDR3 comprises 16 residues. With 0 bases clipped from V and 7 bases from J, the junction kept 6 bases outside the gene matches. Germline V gives CDR1 LGHDT, CDR2 YNNKEL (reference sequence). This CDR3 reads CASSQEPGQGPQPQHF. The CDR3 DNA reads TGTGCCAGCAGCCAAGAACCGGGACAGGGGCCCCAGCCCCAGCATTTT.

This sequence joins TRBV19 and TRBJ2-2; 13 bases fit TRBD2. The ends lost 8 bases at V and 6 bases at J; junction bases unmatched: 12. This CDR3 is built from 17 residues. In germline, CDR1 is LNHDA, CDR2 SQIVND (reference sequence). CDR3 nucleotide sequence: TGTGCCAGTCACAGGGGACTAGCGGGACTTTCTGCCGGGGAGCTGTTTTTT. It translates to CASHRGLAGLSAGELFF.

The V gene is TRBV30, the J gene TRBJ1-5, with TRBD1 as a possible D gene (5 bases). Germline values: CDR1 GTSNPN, CDR2 SVGIG (reference sequence). V lost 2 bases, J lost 7 bases, and 9 bases lay in between. This CDR3 contains 12 residues. The DNA for the CDR3 is TGTGCCTGGAGTATCAGGGAGCAGCCCCAGCATTTT. Translation gives CAWSIREQPQHF.

The chain carries TRBV19 and TRBJ1-2; D call uncertain. Germline CDR1 reads LNHDA; CDR2 reads SQIVND (reference sequence). The CDR3 sequence is 11 residues long. Trimming cost V 7 bases and J 7 bases, with 10 bases left between them. For the CDR3, the DNA is TGTGCCAGTAATACCCAGGCTGGCTACACCTTC. Amino acids: CASNTQAGYTF.

CDR3 region: CASSPRTELNTGELFF. CDR3 bases: TGCGCCAGCAGCCCACGGACAGAGTTAAACACCGGGGAGCTGTTTTTT. The chain carries TRBV5-1 and TRBJ2-2, with a weak D call TRBD1 (6 bases). Trimming took 4 bases from V and 2 from J, leaving 15 bases between them. The CDR3 sequence is 16 residues long. CDR1 is SGHRS, CDR2 YFSETQ, per germline.

The chain employs TRBV30 and TRBJ1-1; possible D gene TRBD1, 6 bases. Germline CDR1 is GTSNPN and CDR2 is SVGIG (reference sequence). V lost 3 bases and J lost 2, with 13 bases in between. The CDR3 is made up of 14 amino acids. The CDR3 DNA is TGTGCCTGGAGAGGAGGACAGCTTAACACTGAAGCTTTCTTT. Translation gives CAWRGGQLNTEAFF. Full variable domain (missing parts from reference TRBV30 and TRBJ1-1): SQTIHQWPATLVQPVGSPLSLECTVEGTSNPNLYWYRQAAGRGLQLLFYSVGIGQISSEVPQNLSASRPQDRQFILSSKKLLLSDSGFYLCAWRGGQLNTEAFFGQGTRLTVV.

This chain connects TRBV28 to TRBJ2-3; TRBD2 agrees at 12 bases. From germline, CDR1 is MDHEN and CDR2 SYDVKM. The ends lost 4 bases at V and 5 bases at J; junction bases unmatched: 10. This CDR3 is 17 amino acids long. The CDR3 region has the DNA TGTGCCAGCAGTTACCCTCTAGCGGGAGGGGGTGGAGATACGCAGTATTTT. This sequence encodes CASSYPLAGGGGDTQYF.

The chain has TRBV10-2 and TRBJ1-1, with TRBD1 identical over 9 bases. Germline trimming cut 6 bases from V and 1 base from J; bases unmatched to any gene: 12. In germline, CDR1 is WSHSY, CDR2 SAAADI. CDR3 size: 17 residues. DNA for the CDR3: TGCGCCAGCAGAGATCCTACAGGGGGCTCTGGGAACACTGAAGCTTTCTTT. Protein: CASRDPTGGSGNTEAFF.

V usage is TRBV12-3 or TRBV12-4 and J usage is TRBJ2-1; D is uncertain. CDR3 length: 13 amino acids. Trimming took 3 bases from V and 5 from J, leaving 8 bases between them. The CDR3 bases are TGTGCCAGCAGTTTCTACACCCACAATGAGCAGTTCTTC. It codes for CASSFYTHNEQFF.